This T cell receptor (beta chain) stems from a study of control samples from healthy donors and cancer patients (dated by TCRdb to the early 2020s). About this clone itself: Its antigen remains undetermined. Per-base qualities were not stored, and no clone one base away is much larger.

V lost 7 bases and J lost 1 base; the stretch between them is 14 bases long. CDR1 and CDR2, per the germline V gene, are MDHEN and SYDVKM. The CDR3 has 15 amino acids, counting the end cysteine and phenylalanine. CDR3 DNA only is kept here, 45 bases in frame from base 1. Library preparation was by the immunoSEQ multiplex PCR assay. This is the immuneACCESS table as TCRdb keeps it, with only in-frame sequences that have V and J called. A part of the clones is gone; compared with another copy, unresolved V genes explain less than half, and the rest is unexplained. The table for this sample lists fewer than 200,000 clones; roughly 89% of them were counted only once. The ten largest clonotypes hold 1.4% of the sample.

The chain uses TRBV28 and TRBJ2-1; the D segment could be TRBD2, given 5 matching bases. Sequenced material: blood. This TCR was recovered from a woman between 50 and 59 years old in good health. The DNA sequence is TGTGCCAGCAAAAGAAGCGGACCTTCCTACAATGAGCAGTTCTTC. It encodes CASKRSGPSYNEQFF.